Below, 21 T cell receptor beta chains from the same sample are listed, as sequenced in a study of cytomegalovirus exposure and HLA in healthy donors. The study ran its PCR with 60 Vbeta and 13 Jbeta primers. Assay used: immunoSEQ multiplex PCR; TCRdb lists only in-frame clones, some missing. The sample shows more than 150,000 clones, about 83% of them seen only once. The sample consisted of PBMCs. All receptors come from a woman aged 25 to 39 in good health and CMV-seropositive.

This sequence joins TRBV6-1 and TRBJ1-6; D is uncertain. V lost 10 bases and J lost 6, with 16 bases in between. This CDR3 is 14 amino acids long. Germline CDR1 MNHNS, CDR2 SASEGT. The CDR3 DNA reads TGTGCCACTAGGGAGTCCTCCGCTAATTCACCCCTCCACTTT. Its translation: CATRESSANSPLHF.

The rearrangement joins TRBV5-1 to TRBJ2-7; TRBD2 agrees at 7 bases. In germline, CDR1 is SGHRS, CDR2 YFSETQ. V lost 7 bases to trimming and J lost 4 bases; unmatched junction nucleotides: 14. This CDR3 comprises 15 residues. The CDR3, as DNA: TGCGCCAGCCGGGGTGGGCTAGCGGCTATTTACGAGCAGTACTTC. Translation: CASRGGLAAIYEQYF.

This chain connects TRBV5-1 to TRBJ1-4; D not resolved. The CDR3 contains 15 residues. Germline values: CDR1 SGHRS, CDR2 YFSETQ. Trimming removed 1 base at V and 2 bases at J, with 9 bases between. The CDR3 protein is CASSLMGRTNEKLFF. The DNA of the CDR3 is TGCGCCAGCAGCTTGATGGGGAGGACTAATGAAAAACTGTTTTTT. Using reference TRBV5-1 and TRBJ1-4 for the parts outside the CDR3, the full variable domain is KAGVTQTPRYLIKTRGQQVTLSCSPISGHRSVSWYQQTPGQGLQFLFEYFSETQRNKGNFPGRFSGRQFSNSRSEMNVSTLELGDSALYLCASSLMGRTNEKLFFGSGTQLSVL.

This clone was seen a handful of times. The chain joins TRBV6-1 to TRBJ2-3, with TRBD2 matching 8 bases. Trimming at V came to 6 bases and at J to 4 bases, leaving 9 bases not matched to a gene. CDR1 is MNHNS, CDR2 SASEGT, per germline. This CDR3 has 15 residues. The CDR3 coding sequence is TGTGCCAGCAGCCAGCGGGAGATTCGTTCAGATACGCAGTATTTT. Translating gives CASSQREIRSDTQYF.

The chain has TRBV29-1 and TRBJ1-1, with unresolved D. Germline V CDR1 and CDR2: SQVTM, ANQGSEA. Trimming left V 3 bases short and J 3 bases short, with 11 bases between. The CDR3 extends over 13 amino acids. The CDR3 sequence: CSVEAGLYTEAFF. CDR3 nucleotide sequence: TGCAGCGTTGAGGCGGGTTTATACACTGAAGCTTTCTTT.

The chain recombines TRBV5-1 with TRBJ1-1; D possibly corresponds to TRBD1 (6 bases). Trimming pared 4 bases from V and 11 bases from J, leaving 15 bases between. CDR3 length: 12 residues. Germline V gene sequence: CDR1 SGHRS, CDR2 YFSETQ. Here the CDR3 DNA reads TGCGCCAGCAGCGCCATGTCAGGGGAGGCTTTCTTT. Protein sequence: CASSAMSGEAFF.

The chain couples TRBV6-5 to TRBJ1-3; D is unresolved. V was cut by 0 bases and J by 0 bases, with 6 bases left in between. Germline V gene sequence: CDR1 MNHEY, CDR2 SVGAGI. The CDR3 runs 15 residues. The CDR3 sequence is CASSYSSSSGNTIYF. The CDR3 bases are TGTGCCAGCAGTTACTCGTCGTCCTCTGGAAACACCATATATTTT.

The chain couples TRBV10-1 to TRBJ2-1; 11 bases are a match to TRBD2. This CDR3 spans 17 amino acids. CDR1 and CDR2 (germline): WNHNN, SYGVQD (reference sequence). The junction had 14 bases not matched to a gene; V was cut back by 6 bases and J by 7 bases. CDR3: CASSAFQTSGIENEQFF. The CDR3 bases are TGCGCCAGCAGCGCCTTCCAGACTAGCGGGATTGAGAATGAGCAGTTCTTC.

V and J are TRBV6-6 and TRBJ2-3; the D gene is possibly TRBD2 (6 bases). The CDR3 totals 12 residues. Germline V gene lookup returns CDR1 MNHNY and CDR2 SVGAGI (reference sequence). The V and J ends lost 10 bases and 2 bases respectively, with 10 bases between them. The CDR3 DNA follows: TGTGCCATCGGGAGTTTCACAGATACGCAGTATTTT. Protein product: CAIGSFTDTQYF.

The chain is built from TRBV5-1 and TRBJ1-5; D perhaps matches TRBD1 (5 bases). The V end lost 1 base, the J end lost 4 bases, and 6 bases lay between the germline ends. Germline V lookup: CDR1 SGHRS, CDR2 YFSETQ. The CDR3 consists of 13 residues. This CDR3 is CASSLRGNQPQHF. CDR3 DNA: TGCGCCAGCAGCTTGCGGGGGAATCAGCCCCAGCATTTT. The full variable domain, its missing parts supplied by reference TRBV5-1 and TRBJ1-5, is KAGVTQTPRYLIKTRGQQVTLSCSPISGHRSVSWYQQTPGQGLQFLFEYFSETQRNKGNFPGRFSGRQFSNSRSEMNVSTLELGDSALYLCASSLRGNQPQHFGDGTRLSIL.

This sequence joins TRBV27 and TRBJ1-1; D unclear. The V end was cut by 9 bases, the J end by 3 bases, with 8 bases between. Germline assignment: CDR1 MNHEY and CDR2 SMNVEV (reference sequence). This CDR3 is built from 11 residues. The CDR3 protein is CASGRYTEAFF. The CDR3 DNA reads TGTGCCAGTGGGAGATACACTGAAGCTTTCTTT.

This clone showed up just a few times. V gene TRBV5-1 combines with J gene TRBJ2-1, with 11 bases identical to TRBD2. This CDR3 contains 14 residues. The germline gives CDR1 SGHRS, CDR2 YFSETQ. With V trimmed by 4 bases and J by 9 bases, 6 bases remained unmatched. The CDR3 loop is CASSPGLAVGEQFF. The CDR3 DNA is TGCGCCAGCAGCCCGGGACTAGCGGTGGGTGAGCAGTTCTTC.

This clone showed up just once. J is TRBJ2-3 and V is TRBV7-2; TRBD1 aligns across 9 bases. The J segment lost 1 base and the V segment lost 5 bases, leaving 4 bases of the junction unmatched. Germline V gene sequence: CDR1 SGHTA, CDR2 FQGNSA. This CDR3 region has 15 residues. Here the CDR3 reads CASSLRQGGTDTQYF. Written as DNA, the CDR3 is TGTGCCAGCAGCCTGAGACAGGGGGGCACAGATACGCAGTATTTT.

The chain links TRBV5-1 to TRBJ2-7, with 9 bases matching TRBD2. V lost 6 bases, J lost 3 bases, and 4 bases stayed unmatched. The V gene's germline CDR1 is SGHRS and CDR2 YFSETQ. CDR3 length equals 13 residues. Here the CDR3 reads CASTSSGNYEQYF. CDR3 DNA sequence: TGCGCCAGCACCTCTAGCGGGAACTACGAGCAGTACTTC. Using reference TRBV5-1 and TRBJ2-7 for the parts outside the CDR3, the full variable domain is KAGVTQTPRYLIKTRGQQVTLSCSPISGHRSVSWYQQTPGQGLQFLFEYFSETQRNKGNFPGRFSGRQFSNSRSEMNVSTLELGDSALYLCASTSSGNYEQYFGPGTRLTVT.

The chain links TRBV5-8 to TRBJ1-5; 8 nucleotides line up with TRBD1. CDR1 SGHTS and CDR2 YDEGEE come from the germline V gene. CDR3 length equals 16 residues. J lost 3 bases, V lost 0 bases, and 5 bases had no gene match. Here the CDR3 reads CASSLGTGNNNQPQHF. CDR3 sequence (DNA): TGTGCCAGCAGCTTGGGGACAGGGAATAACAATCAGCCCCAGCATTTT. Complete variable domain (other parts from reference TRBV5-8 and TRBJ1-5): EAGVTQSPTHLIKTRGQQATLRCSPISGHTSVYWYQQALGLGLQFLLWYDEGEERNRGNFPPRFSGRQFPNYSSELNVNALELEDSALYLCASSLGTGNNNQPQHFGDGTRLSIL.

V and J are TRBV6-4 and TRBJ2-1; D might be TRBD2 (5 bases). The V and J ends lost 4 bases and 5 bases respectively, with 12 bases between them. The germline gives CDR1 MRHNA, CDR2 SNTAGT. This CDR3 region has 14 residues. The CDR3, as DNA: TGTGCCAGCAGTGCCGCGGACTGGCACAATGAGCAGTTCTTC. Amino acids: CASSAADWHNEQFF.

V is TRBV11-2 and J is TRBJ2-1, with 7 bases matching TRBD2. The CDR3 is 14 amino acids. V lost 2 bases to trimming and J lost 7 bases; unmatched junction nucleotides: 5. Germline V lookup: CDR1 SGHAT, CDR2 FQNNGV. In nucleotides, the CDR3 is TGTGCCAGCAGCTTAACGGGGGGACCTAATGAGCAGTTCTTC. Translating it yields CASSLTGGPNEQFF.

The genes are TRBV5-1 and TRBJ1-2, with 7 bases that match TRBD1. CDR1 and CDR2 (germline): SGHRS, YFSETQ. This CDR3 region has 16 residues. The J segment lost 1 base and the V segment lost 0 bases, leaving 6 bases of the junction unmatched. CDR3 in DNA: TGCGCCAGCAGCTTGGACACAGGGGCGATTAACTATGGCTACACCTTC. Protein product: CASSLDTGAINYGYTF.

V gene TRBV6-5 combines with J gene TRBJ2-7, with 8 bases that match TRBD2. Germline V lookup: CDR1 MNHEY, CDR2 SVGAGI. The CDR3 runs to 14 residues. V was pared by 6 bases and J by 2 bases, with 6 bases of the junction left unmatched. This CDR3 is CASSHGGAPYEQYF. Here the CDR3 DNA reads TGTGCCAGCAGCCACGGGGGGGCCCCCTACGAGCAGTACTTC.

The DNA of the CDR3 is TGCGCCAGCAGCTCCAATTTCTACGAGCAGTACTTC. It yields the protein CASSSNFYEQYF. The chain recombines TRBV5-1 with TRBJ2-7; no reliable D call. Germline-derived CDR1 and CDR2 are SGHRS and YFSETQ. Between the trimmed V and J ends, which lost 3 bases and 3 bases, there was a span of 7 bases. This CDR3 has 12 amino acids. Full variable domain (rest looked up from reference TRBV5-1 and TRBJ2-7): KAGVTQTPRYLIKTRGQQVTLSCSPISGHRSVSWYQQTPGQGLQFLFEYFSETQRNKGNFPGRFSGRQFSNSRSEMNVSTLELGDSALYLCASSSNFYEQYFGPGTRLTVT.

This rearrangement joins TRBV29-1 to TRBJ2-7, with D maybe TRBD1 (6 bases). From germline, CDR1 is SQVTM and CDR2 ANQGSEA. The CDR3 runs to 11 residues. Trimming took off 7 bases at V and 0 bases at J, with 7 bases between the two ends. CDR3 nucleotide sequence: TGCAGCGGGACAGACTCCTACGAGCAGTACTTC. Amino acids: CSGTDSYEQYF.